This TCR beta chain came from a study of shared clonotypes between healthy human individuals. Remarks on this clone: Its target is unknown. The sample holds other DNA sequences that translate to the same CDR3.

Trimming removed 2 bases at V and 4 bases at J, with 5 bases between. The germline V gene has CDR1 MNHNS and CDR2 SASEGT. CDR3 size: 12 residues. The study, taken as a whole, reports: Naive CD4 clonotype sharing across a handful of donors was approximately 5%.

Produced via immunoSEQ multiplex PCR; TCRdb's table is partial and in-frame only. The sample carries around 720,000 clones, roughly 72% recorded once. The gene calls are TRBV6-1 and TRBJ1-2, with a weak D call TRBD1 (5 bases). Sequencing was performed on memory CD4+ T cells sorted from blood. Sample subset: CD45RA-negative fraction. This sequence was found in a woman aged 25 to 39 in good health. The CDR3 bases are TGTGCCAGCAGTGAACAGGGCTATGGCTACACCTTC. It translates to CASSEQGYGYTF.